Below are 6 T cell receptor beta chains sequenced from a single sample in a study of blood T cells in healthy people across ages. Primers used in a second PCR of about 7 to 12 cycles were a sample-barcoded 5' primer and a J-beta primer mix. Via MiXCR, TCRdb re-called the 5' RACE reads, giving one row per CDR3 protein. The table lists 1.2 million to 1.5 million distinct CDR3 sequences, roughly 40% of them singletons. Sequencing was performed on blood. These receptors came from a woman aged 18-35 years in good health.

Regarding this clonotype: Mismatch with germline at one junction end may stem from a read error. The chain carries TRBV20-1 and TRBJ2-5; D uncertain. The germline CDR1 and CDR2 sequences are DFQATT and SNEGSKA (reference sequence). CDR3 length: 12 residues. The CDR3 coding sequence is TGCAGCGCTAGGGCACTGCAAGAGACCCAGTACTTC. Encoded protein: CSARALQETQYF.

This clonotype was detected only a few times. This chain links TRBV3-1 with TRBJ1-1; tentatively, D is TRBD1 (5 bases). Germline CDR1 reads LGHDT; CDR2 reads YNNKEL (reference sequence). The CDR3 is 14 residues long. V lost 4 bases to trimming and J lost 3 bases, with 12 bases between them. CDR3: CASSPDRQDTEAFF. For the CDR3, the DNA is TGTGCCAGCAGCCCCGACAGACAAGACACTGAAGCTTTCTTT.

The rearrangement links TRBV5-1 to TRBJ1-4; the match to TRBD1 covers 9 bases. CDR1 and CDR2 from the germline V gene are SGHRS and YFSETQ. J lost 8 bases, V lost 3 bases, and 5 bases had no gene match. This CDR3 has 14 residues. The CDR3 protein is CASSSDRGGEKLFF. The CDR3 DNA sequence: TGCGCCAGCAGCTCGGACAGGGGCGGGGAAAAACTGTTTTTT.

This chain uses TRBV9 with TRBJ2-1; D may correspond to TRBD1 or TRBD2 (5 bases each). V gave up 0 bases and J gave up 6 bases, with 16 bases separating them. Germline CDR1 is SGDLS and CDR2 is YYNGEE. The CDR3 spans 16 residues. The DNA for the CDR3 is TGTGCCAGCAGCGTAGACCGGGGCTACCGACGCAATGAGCAGTTCTTC. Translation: CASSVDRGYRRNEQFF. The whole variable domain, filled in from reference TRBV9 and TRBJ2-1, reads DSGVTQTPKHLITATGQRVTLRCSPRSGDLSVYWYQQSLDQGLQFLIQYYNGEERAKGNILERFSAQQFPDLHSELNLSSLELGDSALYFCASSVDRGYRRNEQFFGPGTRLTVL.

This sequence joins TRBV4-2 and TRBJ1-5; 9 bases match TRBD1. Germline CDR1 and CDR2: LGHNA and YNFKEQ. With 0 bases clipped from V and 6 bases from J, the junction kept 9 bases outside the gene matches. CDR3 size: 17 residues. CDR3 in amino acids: CASSQDIGTGYLQPQHF. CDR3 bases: TGTGCCAGCAGCCAAGATATAGGGACAGGGTATCTTCAGCCCCAGCATTTT.

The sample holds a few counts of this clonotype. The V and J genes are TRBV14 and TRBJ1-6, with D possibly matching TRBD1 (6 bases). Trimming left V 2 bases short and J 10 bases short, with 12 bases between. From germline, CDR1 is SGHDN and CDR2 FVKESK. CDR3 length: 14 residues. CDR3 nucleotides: TGTGCCAGCAGCCAACAGACAGGAGGGTCACCCCTCCACTTT. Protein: CASSQQTGGSPLHF.